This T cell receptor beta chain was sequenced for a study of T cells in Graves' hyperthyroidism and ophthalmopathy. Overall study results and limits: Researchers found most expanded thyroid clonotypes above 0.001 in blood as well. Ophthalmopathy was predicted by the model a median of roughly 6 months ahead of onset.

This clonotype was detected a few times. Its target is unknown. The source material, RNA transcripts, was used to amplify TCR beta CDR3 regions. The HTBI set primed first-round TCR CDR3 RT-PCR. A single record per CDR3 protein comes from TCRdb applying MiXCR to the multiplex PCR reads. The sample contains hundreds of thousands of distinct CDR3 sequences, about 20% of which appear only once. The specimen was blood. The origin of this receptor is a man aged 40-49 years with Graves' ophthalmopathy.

The CDR3 DNA follows: TGTGCCAGCAGTGAGAGACAGGGCCCAGAGACCCAGTACTTC. It specifies CASSERQGPETQYF. The J gene is TRBJ2-5, the V gene TRBV6-1, with 7 bases aligning to TRBD1. The CDR3 contains 14 residues. Germline V gives CDR1 MNHNS, CDR2 SASEGT. V shed 3 bases and J 4 bases; nucleotides not matched to a gene: 5.